This T cell receptor (beta chain) was recovered during a study of cytomegalovirus exposure and HLA in healthy donors. Vbeta (60) and Jbeta (13) primers were used in the PCR. The data were produced by immunoSEQ multiplex PCR, yet TCRdb's version contains in-frame clones alone and is incomplete. The sample has about 150,000 clones, about 8.9% seen once; the top ten hold roughly 1.9%. Germline CDR1 and CDR2: MNHEY and SMNVEV (reference sequence). The V gene lost 6 bases and the J gene lost 2 bases, with 10 bases spanning the gap. The CDR3 totals 13 residues. Only a few counts were recorded for this clone.

This sequence originates from a man between 45 and 60 years old in good health and CMV-seronegative. This rearrangement joins TRBV27 to TRBJ1-2; no clear D gene. Sequences were obtained from PBMCs. This CDR3 is CASRAVENYGYTF. CDR3 in DNA: TGTGCCAGCAGGGCGGTGGAGAACTATGGCTACACCTTC.